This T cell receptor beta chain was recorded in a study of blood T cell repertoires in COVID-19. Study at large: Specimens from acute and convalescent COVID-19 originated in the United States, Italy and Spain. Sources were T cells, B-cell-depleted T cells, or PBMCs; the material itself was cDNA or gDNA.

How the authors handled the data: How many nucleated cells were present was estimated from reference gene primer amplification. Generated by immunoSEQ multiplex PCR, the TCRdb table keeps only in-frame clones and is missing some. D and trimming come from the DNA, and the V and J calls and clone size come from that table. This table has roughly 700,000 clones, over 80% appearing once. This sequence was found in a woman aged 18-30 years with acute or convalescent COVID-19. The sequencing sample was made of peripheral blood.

DNA for the CDR3: TGTGCCAGTAGCCGACTAGCGGGGACGTTTGATGAGCAGTTCTTC. Protein sequence: CASSRLAGTFDEQFF. This sequence joins TRBV19 and TRBJ2-1; 11 nucleotides agree with TRBD2. The CDR3 is 15 amino acids. Germline loops: CDR1 LNHDA, CDR2 SQIVND (reference sequence). With 6 bases clipped from V and 8 bases from J, the junction kept 9 bases outside the gene matches. The full variable domain, in which reference TRBV19 and TRBJ2-1 provide the parts outside the CDR3, is DGGITQSPKYLFRKEGQNVTLSCEQNLNHDAMYWYRQDPGQGLRLIYYSQIVNDFQKGDIAEGYSVSREKKESFPLTVTSAQKNPTAFYLCASSRLAGTFDEQFFGPGTRLTVL.